Detailed here is one T cell receptor beta chain. Antigen specificity is unknown. Assay: immunoSEQ multiplex PCR; the TCRdb copy retains only in-frame clones and omits some. The data show around 28,000 clones, with about three quarters seen just once and about 17% held by the top ten. This sample is drawn from a study of vaccination effects on CD4 cells after COVID-19. The study, taken as a whole, reports: Marked clonal contraction was seen in infection- and vaccine-induced clones late after vaccination.

This CDR3 comprises 15 residues. Germline values: CDR1 SGHNT, CDR2 YENEEA. Deletions cut 6 bases from V and 6 bases from J, with 18 bases between. Antigen-specific CD4+ T cells expanded by the ViraFEST assay with viral peptide pools were then sequenced. On roughly day 9 of culture, CD4+ T cells were separated out. The infection with SARS-CoV-2 (confirmed by PCR) occurred in this person between March and December 2020. Wells of 1.5 million to 2 million PBMC each were grown with 8.5 to 10 IU/ml IL-2 and approximately 10 ug/ml peptides. Source: CD4+ T cells from PBMCs cultured with SARS-CoV-2 spike peptides, taken before COVID-19 vaccination. This clonotype was sampled from a human donor who had a prior SARS-CoV-2 infection. This chain joins TRBV11-3 and TRBJ2-1, with D uncertain. Here the CDR3 DNA reads TGTGCCAGCAGTCCAAGAACGTCGCCCCTCAATGAGCAGTTCTTC. This codes for CASSPRTSPLNEQFF.